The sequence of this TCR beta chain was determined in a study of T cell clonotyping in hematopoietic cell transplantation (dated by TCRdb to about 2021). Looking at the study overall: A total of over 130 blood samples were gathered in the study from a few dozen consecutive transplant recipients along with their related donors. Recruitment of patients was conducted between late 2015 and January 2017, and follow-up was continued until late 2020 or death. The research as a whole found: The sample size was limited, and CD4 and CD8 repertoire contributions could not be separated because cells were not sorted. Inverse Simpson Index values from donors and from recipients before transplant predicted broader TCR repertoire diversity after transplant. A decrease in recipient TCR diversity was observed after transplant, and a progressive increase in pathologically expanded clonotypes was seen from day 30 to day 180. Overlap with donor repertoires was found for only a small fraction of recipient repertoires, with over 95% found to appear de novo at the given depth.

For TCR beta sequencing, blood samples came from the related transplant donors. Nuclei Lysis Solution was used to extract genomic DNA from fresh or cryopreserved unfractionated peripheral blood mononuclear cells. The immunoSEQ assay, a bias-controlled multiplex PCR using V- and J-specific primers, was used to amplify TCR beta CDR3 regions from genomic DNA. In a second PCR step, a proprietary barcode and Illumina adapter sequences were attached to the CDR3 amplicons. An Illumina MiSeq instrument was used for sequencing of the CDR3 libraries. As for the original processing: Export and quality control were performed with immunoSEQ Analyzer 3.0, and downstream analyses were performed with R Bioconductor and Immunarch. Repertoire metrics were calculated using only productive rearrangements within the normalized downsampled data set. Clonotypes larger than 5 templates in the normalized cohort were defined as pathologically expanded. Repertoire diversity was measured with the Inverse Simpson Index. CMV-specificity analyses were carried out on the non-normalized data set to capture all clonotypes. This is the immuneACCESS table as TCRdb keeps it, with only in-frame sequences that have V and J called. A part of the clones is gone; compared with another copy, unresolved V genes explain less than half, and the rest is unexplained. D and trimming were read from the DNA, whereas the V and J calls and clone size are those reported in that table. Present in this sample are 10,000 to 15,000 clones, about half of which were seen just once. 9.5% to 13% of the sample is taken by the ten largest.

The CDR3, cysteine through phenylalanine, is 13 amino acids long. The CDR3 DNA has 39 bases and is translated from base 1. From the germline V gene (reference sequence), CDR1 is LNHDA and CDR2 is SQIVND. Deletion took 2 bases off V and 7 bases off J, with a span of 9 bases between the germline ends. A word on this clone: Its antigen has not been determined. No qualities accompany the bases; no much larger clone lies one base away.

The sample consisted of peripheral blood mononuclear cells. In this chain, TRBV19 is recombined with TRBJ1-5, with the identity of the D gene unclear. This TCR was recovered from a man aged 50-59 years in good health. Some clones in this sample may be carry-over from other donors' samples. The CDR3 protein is CASSIQVRQPQHF. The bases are TGTGCCAGTAGTATACAGGTCCGGCAGCCCCAGCATTTT.